These 9 T cell receptor beta chains originate from one sample sequenced in a study of patients and donors after allogeneic stem cell transplantation. TCRdb redid the calling of the RT-PCR reads with MiXCR, one entry per CDR3 protein. The data hold roughly 150,000 distinct CDR3 sequences, with 24% observed a single time. The sample comprised blood, either unsorted or a sorted T cell fraction (not recorded which). The receptors shown here come from a human donor who was either an allogeneic HSCT recipient or a stem cell or donor lymphocyte infusion donor (not recorded which). It is not recorded whose cells these are; they may come from a transplant donor.

V gene TRBV7-9 combines with J gene TRBJ1-1; D is unclear. Germline V gene data show CDR1 as SEHNR and CDR2 as FQNEAQ (reference sequence). Trimming shortened V by 1 base and J by 6 bases, and 15 bases separated the two germline ends. The CDR3 runs to 15 residues. CDR3 sequence (DNA): TGTGCCAGCAGCTTAGTCGTAAGCCGAAACGCTGAAGCTTTCTTT. Residues: CASSLVVSRNAEAFF.

This clonotype was seen ten or more times. J is TRBJ1-1 and V is TRBV12-3 or TRBV12-4; 7 nucleotides line up with TRBD1. This CDR3 is built from 14 residues. V shed 5 bases, J shed 2 bases, and the junction held 5 bases outside the gene matches. The CDR3 DNA is TGTGCCAGCAGTCCATGGACAGGAAACACTGAAGCTTTCTTT. The encoded protein is CASSPWTGNTEAFF.

Ten or more counts support this clonotype. The rearrangement joins TRBV6-6 to TRBJ1-1, with a tentative D call TRBD1 (5 bases). Trimming took off 6 bases at V and 1 base at J, with 9 bases between the two ends. The CDR3 length is 13 residues. Germline V gives CDR1 MNHNY, CDR2 SVGAGI (reference sequence). The CDR3 sequence is CASRTTENTEAFF. CDR3 coding DNA: TGTGCCAGCAGGACGACAGAGAACACTGAAGCTTTCTTT.

V is TRBV12-3 or TRBV12-4 and J is TRBJ2-5, with a tentative D call TRBD2 (6 bases). The V end lost 5 bases, the J end lost 4 bases, and 20 bases lay between the germline ends. The CDR3 spans 16 residues. The CDR3 DNA reads TGTGCCAGCAGTCCCGACAGCCCGGGAGTTGCAGAGACCCAGTACTTC. Its protein is CASSPDSPGVAETQYF.

This clonotype was seen only a few times. The gene calls are TRBV11-2 and TRBJ2-1, with D perhaps matching TRBD2 (5 bases). The CDR3 contains 12 residues. Trimming left V 5 bases short and J 7 bases short, with 9 bases between. CDR1 and CDR2 from the germline V gene are SGHAT and FQNNGV. CDR3 DNA: TGTGCCAGCAGCCCCACGGGGAATGAGCAGTTCTTC. Translated, it gives CASSPTGNEQFF.

This clonotype has more than one count but fewer than ten. This sequence joins TRBV5-6 and TRBJ2-1, with a tentative D call TRBD1 (6 bases). This CDR3 has 14 amino acids. V lost 2 bases and J lost 3, with 9 bases in between. CDR1 and CDR2 from the germline V gene are SGHDT and YYEEEE. The CDR3 is CASSFEGVYNEQFF. The CDR3 nucleotides read TGTGCCAGCAGCTTTGAGGGGGTCTACAATGAGCAGTTCTTC.

This clonotype was detected ten times or more. The V gene is TRBV28, the J gene TRBJ1-2; D unresolved. CDR1 is MDHEN and CDR2 is SYDVKM in the germline V gene. Trimming left V 10 bases short and J 1 base short, with 13 bases between. The length of the CDR3 is 13 residues. The CDR3 here is CATPSIDNYGYTF. For the CDR3, the DNA is TGTGCCACCCCGAGTATTGATAACTATGGCTACACCTTC.

This chain links TRBV12-3 or TRBV12-4 with TRBJ2-5; D gene ambiguous. This CDR3 spans 14 amino acids. Deletions cut 1 base from V and 4 bases from J, with 10 bases between. The CDR3 DNA is TGTGCCAGCAGTTTAGTGGTCAGCGCAGAGACCCAGTACTTC. It yields the protein CASSLVVSAETQYF.

This clonotype was picked up a small number of times. The chain employs TRBV24-1 and TRBJ2-5, with D tentatively TRBD1 or TRBD2 (5 bases each). The germline gives CDR1 KGHDR, CDR2 SFDVKD. The CDR3 covers 15 residues. The ends were cut back, 3 bases at V and 1 base at J, with 11 bases in the middle. DNA of the CDR3: TGTGCCACCAGTGATACGGGACGGATCCAAGAGACCCAGTACTTC. Translating it yields CATSDTGRIQETQYF.